The 14 T cell receptor beta chains reported below all come from one sample, sequenced in a study of naive and memory T cell subsets. The beta constant-region primer was an equimolar mix of two oligonucleotides covering TRBC1 and TRBC2. TCRdb analysed the UMI-ligation and nested PCR reads with MiXCR anew, one entry per CDR3 protein. The table lists 100,000 or so distinct CDR3 sequences, 6% to 7.5% of them singletons, with 1.6% in the top ten. Sequencing was done on a sample of central memory CD4+ T cells from blood. The source of these receptors is a human donor in good health.

This clonotype showed up just a few times. CDR3 bases: TGTGCCAGCAGCTCGACAGGGAGCTCCTATAATTCACCCCTCCACTTT. It encodes CASSSTGSSYNSPLHF. The chain joins TRBV7-9 to TRBJ1-6; TRBD1 aligns across 7 bases. Looked up from germline, CDR1 is SEHNR and CDR2 is FQNEAQ (reference sequence). The CDR3 is 16 residues long. V trimming: 4 bases; J trimming: 0 bases; junction bases outside the gene matches: 3.

This clonotype was observed at least ten times. The chain links TRBV6-2 or TRBV6-3 to TRBJ2-7, with 7 bases lining up with TRBD1. The ends lost 2 bases at V and 2 bases at J; junction bases unmatched: 3. The CDR3 runs 14 residues. Per germline, CDR1 MNHEY and CDR2 SVGEGT. The CDR3 loop is CASSYGRGPYEQYF. In DNA, the CDR3 is TGTGCCAGCAGTTACGGAAGGGGGCCCTACGAGCAGTACTTC.

This clonotype has more than one count but fewer than ten. The rearrangement uses TRBV18 and TRBJ2-1; the D gene is possibly TRBD1 (6 bases). Trimming took off 5 bases at V and 4 bases at J, with 15 bases between the two ends. The CDR3 consists of 15 residues. Germline V lookup: CDR1 KGHSH, CDR2 LQKENI. The CDR3 DNA is TGTGCCAGCTCAATCCGGGACAAAGGTTACAATGAGCAGTTCTTC. Protein: CASSIRDKGYNEQFF.

At least ten counts were recorded for this clonotype. J is TRBJ2-3 and V is TRBV6-2 or TRBV6-3; D is unresolved. The ends were cut back, 0 bases at V and 6 bases at J, with 7 bases in the middle. This CDR3 is 13 amino acids long. The germline CDR1 and CDR2 sequences are MNHEY and SVGEGT. DNA for the CDR3: TGTGCCAGCAGTTACTCGATTCCCGATACGCAGTATTTT. This translates into CASSYSIPDTQYF.

This clonotype was counted ten times or more. The V and J genes are TRBV10-3 and TRBJ2-1; TRBD1 matches at 7 bases. Germline V gene data show CDR1 as ENHRY and CDR2 as SYGVKD. CDR3 length: 14 residues. Trimming removed 2 bases from V and 4 bases from J; junction bases left unmatched: 2. The CDR3 DNA follows: TGTGCCATCAGTGAGACAGGGGTATACAATGAGCAGTTCTTC. This sequence encodes CAISETGVYNEQFF.

This clonotype was seen repeatedly, ten times or more. This chain uses TRBV29-1 with TRBJ2-7, with D perhaps TRBD2 (6 bases). CDR3 size: 13 residues. Germline V lookup: CDR1 SQVTM, CDR2 ANQGSEA. The ends were cut back, 7 bases at V and 5 bases at J, with 18 bases in the middle. For the CDR3, the DNA is TGCAGCGCGGGACTCCCGCTTTCTAACGAGCAGTACTTC. This gives the protein CSAGLPLSNEQYF.

At least ten counts were recorded for this clonotype. The V call is TRBV9, the J call TRBJ2-2; tentatively, D is TRBD1 (6 bases). The CDR3 is 15 residues long. Germline V gene data show CDR1 as SGDLS and CDR2 as YYNGEE. V was trimmed by 3 bases and J by 2 bases, leaving 11 bases between them. CDR3 sequence: CASSGTTGNTGELFF. In DNA, the CDR3 is TGTGCCAGCAGCGGAACGACAGGCAACACCGGGGAGCTGTTTTTT.

This clonotype was seen ten or more times. The rearrangement links TRBV29-1 to TRBJ2-7; D perhaps matches TRBD1 (6 bases). This CDR3 has 11 amino acids. Trimming pared 4 bases from V and 2 bases from J, leaving 6 bases between. Germline values: CDR1 SQVTM, CDR2 ANQGSEA. The CDR3 DNA reads TGCAGCGTTGGGACAGCCTACGAGCAGTACTTC. It yields the protein CSVGTAYEQYF.

This clonotype has a handful of counts. The V call is TRBV19, the J call TRBJ1-1; D is uncertain. V was clipped by 3 bases and J by 7 bases, with 12 bases between them. Germline-derived CDR1 and CDR2 are LNHDA and SQIVND (reference sequence). The CDR3 sequence is 13 residues long. DNA of the CDR3: TGTGCCAGTAGTATTAAGGGCGGGATTGAAGCTTTCTTT. Amino acids: CASSIKGGIEAFF. The variable domain in full, with the rest retrieved from reference TRBV19 and TRBJ1-1, is DGGITQSPKYLFRKEGQNVTLSCEQNLNHDAMYWYRQDPGQGLRLIYYSQIVNDFQKGDIAEGYSVSREKKESFPLTVTSAQKNPTAFYLCASSIKGGIEAFFGQGTRLTVV.

This clonotype was counted many times. The chain employs TRBV5-1 and TRBJ1-3; the match to TRBD1 covers 9 bases. Germline V gene data show CDR1 as SGHRS and CDR2 as YFSETQ. With 7 bases clipped from V and 2 bases from J, the junction kept 4 bases outside the gene matches. This CDR3 contains 14 residues. The DNA of the CDR3 is TGCGCCAGCCGGACAGGGGTTACTGGAAACACCATATATTTT. Translated: CASRTGVTGNTIYF. Based on the CDR3 plus reference TRBV5-1 and TRBJ1-3, the full variable domain is KAGVTQTPRYLIKTRGQQVTLSCSPISGHRSVSWYQQTPGQGLQFLFEYFSETQRNKGNFPGRFSGRQFSNSRSEMNVSTLELGDSALYLCASRTGVTGNTIYFGEGSWLTVV.

There are many counts of this clonotype. The chain recombines TRBV7-9 with TRBJ1-6, with D unresolved. The CDR3 runs to 15 residues. The V gene's germline CDR1 is SEHNR and CDR2 FQNEAQ (reference sequence). V lost 5 bases and J lost 8, with 16 bases in between. The DNA of the CDR3 is TGTGCCAGCAGCGCCACAAGGCCAAGGTATTCACCCCTCCACTTT. This translates into CASSATRPRYSPLHF.

In its sample, this clonotype was seen many times. The chain uses TRBV30 and TRBJ1-4; D is perhaps TRBD1 (5 bases). The V end lost 4 bases, the J end lost 4 bases, and 10 bases lay between the germline ends. CDR1 GTSNPN and CDR2 SVGIG come from the germline V gene (reference sequence). The CDR3 is made up of 13 amino acids. As DNA, the CDR3 is TGTGCCTGGAAGGACATCCTTAATGAAAAACTGTTTTTT. It encodes CAWKDILNEKLFF.

V and J are TRBV6-1 and TRBJ1-4; D not resolved. Germline values: CDR1 MNHNS, CDR2 SASEGT. The CDR3 runs to 15 residues. The V end lost 7 bases, the J end lost 5 bases, and 17 bases lay between the germline ends. As DNA, the CDR3 is TGTGCCAGCACTCGTGGAGGACCGACAAATGAAAAACTGTTTTTT. This sequence encodes CASTRGGPTNEKLFF.

This clonotype was counted many times. The chain joins TRBV12-3 or TRBV12-4 to TRBJ2-1; 7 bases match TRBD1. With V trimmed by 1 base and J by 10 bases, 4 bases remained unmatched. The CDR3 is 13 amino acids. The CDR3 bases are TGTGCCAGCAGTTTAGAAGAGGACAGGGAGCAGTTCTTC. As protein: CASSLEEDREQFF.